This T cell receptor (beta chain) is from a study of blood T cell repertoires in COVID-19. The table lists this clone with a count of one. The CDR3 loop spans 14 amino acids. V was trimmed by 3 bases and J by 3 bases, leaving 11 bases between them. Germline CDR1 and CDR2: MNHEY and SMNVEV (reference sequence). Clones were sequenced by immunoSEQ multiplex PCR, and TCRdb holds only the in-frame ones, with some missing. The data hold approximately 200,000 clones, with roughly 87% observed a single time. In Cohort 3, a recovered donor had either two negative PCRs, clearance, or symptom resolution. The J gene is TRBJ1-1, the V gene TRBV27, with TRBD1 as a possible D gene (6 bases). This TCR came from a woman aged 25 to 39 who had recovered from COVID-19. Sequencing was done on a sample of PBMCs or T cells enriched from blood (not recorded which). The CDR3 DNA sequence: TGTGCCAGCAGTTTCATACAGGGATACACTGAAGCTTTCTTT. This translates into CASSFIQGYTEAFF.